This T cell receptor (beta chain) was captured in a study of cytotoxic CD8 clonotypes in ibrutinib-treated CLL. Turning to the study itself: Investigators reported roughly 25 partial and 2 complete responses; after median approximately 74 months, roughly 15 patients remained remitted and around twelve progressed. Once patients had received a median around 12 months of treatment, range 6 to 36, response samples were obtained. General study findings and limits: Sample timing was unmatched between remission and later-progressing patients; lymph nodes unstudied. Starting clonality was above that of age-matched healthy donors and tracked circulating CD8+ T-cell counts.

Profiling relied on immunoSEQ multiplex PCR, and the TCRdb table lists in-frame clones only, not all of them. The sample holds roughly 190,000 clones, over 55% seen once. A word on this clone: Antigen unknown.

The CDR3 is 15 amino acids. CDR1 and CDR2 (germline): SGDLS, YYNGEE. Trimming stripped 4 bases from V and 3 bases from J, with 16 bases between. This receptor was identified in a human donor with chronic lymphocytic leukemia. The starting material was PBMCs, obtained after 24 months of ibrutinib treatment. This chain uses TRBV9 with TRBJ1-1; weak D call: TRBD1 (5 bases). CDR3 residues: CASSPQGAMDTEAFF. CDR3 nucleotides: TGTGCCAGCAGCCCTCAAGGGGCTATGGACACTGAAGCTTTCTTT.